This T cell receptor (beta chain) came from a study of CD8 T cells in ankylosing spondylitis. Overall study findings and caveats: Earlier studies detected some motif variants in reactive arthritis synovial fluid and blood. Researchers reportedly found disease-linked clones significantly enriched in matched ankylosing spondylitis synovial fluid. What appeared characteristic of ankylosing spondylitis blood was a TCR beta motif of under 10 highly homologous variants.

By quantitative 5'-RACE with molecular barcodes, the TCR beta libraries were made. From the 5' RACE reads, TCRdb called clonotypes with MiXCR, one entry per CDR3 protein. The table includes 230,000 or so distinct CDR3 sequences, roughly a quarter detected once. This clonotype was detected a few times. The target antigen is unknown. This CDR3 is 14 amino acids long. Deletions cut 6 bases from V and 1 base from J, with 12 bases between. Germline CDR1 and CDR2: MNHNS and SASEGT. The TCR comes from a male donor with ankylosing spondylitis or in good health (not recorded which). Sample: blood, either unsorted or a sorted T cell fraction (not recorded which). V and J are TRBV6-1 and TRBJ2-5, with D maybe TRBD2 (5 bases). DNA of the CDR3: TGTGCCAGCAGATGGACTGCCCTCCAAGAGACCCAGTACTTC. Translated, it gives CASRWTALQETQYF.